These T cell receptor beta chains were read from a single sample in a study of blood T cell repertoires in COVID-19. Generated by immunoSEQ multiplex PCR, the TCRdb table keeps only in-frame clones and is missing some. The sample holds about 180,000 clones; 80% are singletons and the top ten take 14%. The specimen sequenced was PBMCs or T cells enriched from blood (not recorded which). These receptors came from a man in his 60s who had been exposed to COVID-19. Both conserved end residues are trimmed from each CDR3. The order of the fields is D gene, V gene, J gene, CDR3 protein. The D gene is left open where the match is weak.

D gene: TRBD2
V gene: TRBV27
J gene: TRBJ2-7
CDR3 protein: ASSLGGAPYEQY

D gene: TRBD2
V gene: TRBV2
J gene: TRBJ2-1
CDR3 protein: ASSEALLAGIYNEQF

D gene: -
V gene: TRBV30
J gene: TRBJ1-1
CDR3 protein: AWSVSQTNTEAF

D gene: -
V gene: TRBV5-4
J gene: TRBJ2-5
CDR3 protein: ASSSGIGKTQY

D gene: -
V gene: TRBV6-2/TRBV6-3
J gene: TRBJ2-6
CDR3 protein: ASSYGALGANVLT

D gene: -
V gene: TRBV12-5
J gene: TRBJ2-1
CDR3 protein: ASGFSGMGSSYNEQF

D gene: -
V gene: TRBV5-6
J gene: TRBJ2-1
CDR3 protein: ASSFRGYNEQF

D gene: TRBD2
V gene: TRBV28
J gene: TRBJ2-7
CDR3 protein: ASSYTSGVYEQY

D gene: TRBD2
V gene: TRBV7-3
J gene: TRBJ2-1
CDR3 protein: ASSSPRSVRESIYNEQF

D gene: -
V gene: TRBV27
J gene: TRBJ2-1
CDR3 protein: ASSNRWKGEQF

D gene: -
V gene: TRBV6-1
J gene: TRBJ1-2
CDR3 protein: ASSEVVNGNYGYT

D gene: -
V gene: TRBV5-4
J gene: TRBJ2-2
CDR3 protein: ASSKGARGLGTGELF

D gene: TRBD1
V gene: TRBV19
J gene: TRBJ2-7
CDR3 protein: ASSPKPHGTGGYEQY

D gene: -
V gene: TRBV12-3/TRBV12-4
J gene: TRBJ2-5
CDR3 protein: ASSFGGAETQY

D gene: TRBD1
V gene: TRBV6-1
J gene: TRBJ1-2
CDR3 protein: ASSGLPGQGHPNYGYT